This T cell receptor (beta chain) is from a study of beta chain features in type 1 diabetes. The ends were cut back, 5 bases at V and 0 bases at J, with 11 bases in the middle. Germline V gene data show CDR1 as MNHEY and CDR2 as SVGAGI. The CDR3 consists of 15 residues. Every isolated RNA sample was fully reverse transcribed, so sequencing captured expressed TCRB transcripts. TCRdb's copy holds only in-frame clones and misses some; the assay was immunoSEQ multiplex PCR. The sample carries 640,000 or so clones, 11% to 15% recorded once. Findings of the study overall: Type 1 diabetes patients showed a moderate but significant shortening of TCRB CDR3s in all four CD4+ subsets.

Points on this clone: No antigen is known for it.

The V gene is TRBV6-5, the J gene TRBJ2-1, with D unresolved. The source of this sequence is a man in his late teens or twenties with type 1 diabetes. Sample: naive CD4+ T cells from blood. The CDR3 loop is CASSRSPASYNEQFF. CDR3 bases: TGTGCCAGCAGTAGGTCTCCGGCCTCCTACAATGAGCAGTTCTTC.